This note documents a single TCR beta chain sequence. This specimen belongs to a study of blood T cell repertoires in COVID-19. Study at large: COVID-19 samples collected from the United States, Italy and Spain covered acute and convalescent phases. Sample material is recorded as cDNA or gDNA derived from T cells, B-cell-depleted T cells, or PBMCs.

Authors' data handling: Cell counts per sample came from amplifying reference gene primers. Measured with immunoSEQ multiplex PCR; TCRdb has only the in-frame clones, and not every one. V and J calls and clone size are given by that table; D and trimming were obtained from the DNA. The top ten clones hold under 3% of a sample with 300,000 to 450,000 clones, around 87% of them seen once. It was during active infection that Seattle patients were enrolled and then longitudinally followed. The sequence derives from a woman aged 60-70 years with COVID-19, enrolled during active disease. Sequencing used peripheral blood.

The chain's CDR3 is CASSLVGLSLYEAFF. For the CDR3, the DNA is TGCGCCAGCAGCTTGGTAGGACTTAGCTTGTATGAAGCTTTCTTT. The J gene is TRBJ1-1, the V gene TRBV5-1; D is ambiguous. The CDR3 has 15 amino acids. CDR1 and CDR2 from the germline V gene are SGHRS and YFSETQ. Between the trimmed V and J ends, which lost 0 bases and 7 bases, there was a span of 16 bases.